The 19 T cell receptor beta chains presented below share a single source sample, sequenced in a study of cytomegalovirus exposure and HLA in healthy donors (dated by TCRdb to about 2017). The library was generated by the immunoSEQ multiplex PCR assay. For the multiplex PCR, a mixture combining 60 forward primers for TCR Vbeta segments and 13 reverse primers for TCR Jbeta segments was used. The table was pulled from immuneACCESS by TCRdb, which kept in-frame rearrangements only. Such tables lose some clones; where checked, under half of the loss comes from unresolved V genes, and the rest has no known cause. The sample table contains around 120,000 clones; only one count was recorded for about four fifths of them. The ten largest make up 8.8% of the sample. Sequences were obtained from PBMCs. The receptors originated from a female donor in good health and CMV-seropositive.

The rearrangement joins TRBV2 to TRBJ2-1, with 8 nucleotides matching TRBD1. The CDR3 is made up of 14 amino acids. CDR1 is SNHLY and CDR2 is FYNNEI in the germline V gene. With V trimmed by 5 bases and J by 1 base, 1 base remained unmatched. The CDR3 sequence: CASSRQGSYNEQFF. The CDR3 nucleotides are TGTGCCAGCAGTAGACAGGGGTCCTACAATGAGCAGTTCTTC.

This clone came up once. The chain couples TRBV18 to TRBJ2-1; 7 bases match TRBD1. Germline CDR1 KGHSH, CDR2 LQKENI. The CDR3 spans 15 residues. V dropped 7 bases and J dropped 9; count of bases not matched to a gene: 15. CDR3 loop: CASLPTGVRFAEQFF. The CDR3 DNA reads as TGTGCCAGCTTACCCACAGGGGTTCGTTTTGCTGAGCAGTTCTTC.

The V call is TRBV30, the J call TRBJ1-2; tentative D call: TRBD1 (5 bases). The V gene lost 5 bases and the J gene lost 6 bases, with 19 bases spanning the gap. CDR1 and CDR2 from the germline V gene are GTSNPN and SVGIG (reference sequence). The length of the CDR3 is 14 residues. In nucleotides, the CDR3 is TGTGCCTGGGGGGTGTTGGGGGGAAGGAATGGCTACACCTTC. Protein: CAWGVLGGRNGYTF. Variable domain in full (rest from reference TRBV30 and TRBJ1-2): SQTIHQWPATLVQPVGSPLSLECTVEGTSNPNLYWYRQAAGRGLQLLFYSVGIGQISSEVPQNLSASRPQDRQFILSSKKLLLSDSGFYLCAWGVLGGRNGYTFGSGTRLTVV.

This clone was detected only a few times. The CDR3 reads CASSFPITGTNYGYTF. In DNA, the CDR3 is TGTGCCAGCAGCTTCCCGATCACAGGGACTAACTATGGCTACACCTTC. The chain combines TRBV7-2 with TRBJ1-2; a possible D gene is TRBD1 (6 bases). V gave up 3 bases and J gave up 0 bases, with 14 bases separating them. This CDR3 spans 16 amino acids. From germline, CDR1 is SGHTA and CDR2 FQGNSA.

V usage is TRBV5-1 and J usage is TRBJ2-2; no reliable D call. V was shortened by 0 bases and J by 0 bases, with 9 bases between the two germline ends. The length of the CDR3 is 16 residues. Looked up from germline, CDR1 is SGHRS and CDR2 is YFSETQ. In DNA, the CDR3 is TGCGCCAGCAGCTTGGGGCAGGCCGCGAACACCGGGGAGCTGTTTTTT. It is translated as CASSLGQAANTGELFF.

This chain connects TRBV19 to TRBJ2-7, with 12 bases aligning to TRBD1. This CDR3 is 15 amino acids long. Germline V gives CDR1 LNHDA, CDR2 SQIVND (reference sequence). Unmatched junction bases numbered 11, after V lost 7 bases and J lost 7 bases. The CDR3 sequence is CASTSGGTGGGEQYF. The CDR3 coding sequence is TGTGCCAGTACCTCTGGCGGGACAGGGGGCGGTGAGCAGTACTTC.

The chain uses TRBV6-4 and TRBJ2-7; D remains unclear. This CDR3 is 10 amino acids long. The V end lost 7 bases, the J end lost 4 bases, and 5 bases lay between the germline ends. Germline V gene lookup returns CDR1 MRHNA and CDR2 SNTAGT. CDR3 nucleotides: TGTGCCAGCAACTGGTACGAGCAGTACTTC. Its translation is CASNWYEQYF.

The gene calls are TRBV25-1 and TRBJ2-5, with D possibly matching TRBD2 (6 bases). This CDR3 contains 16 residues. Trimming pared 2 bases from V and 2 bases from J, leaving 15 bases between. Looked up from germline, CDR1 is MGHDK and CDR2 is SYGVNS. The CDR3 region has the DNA TGTGCCAGCAGTGAAGGGGCAGGGAGGTGGCAAGAGACCCAGTACTTC. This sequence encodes CASSEGAGRWQETQYF.

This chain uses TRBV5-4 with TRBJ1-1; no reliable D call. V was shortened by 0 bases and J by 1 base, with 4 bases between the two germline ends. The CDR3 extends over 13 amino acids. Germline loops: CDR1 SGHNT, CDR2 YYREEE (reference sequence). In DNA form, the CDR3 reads TGTGCCAGCAGCTTGGCCGGGAACACTGAAGCTTTCTTT. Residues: CASSLAGNTEAFF. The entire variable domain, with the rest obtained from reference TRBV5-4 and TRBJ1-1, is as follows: ETGVTQSPTHLIKTRGQQVTLRCSSQSGHNTVSWYQQALGQGPQFIFQYYREEENGRGNFPPRFSGLQFPNYSSELNVNALELDDSALYLCASSLAGNTEAFFGQGTRLTVV.

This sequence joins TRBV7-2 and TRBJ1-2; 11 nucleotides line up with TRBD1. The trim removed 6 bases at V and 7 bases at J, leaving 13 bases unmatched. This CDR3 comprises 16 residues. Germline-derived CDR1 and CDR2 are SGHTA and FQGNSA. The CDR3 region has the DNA TGTGCCAGCAGTTCGTCTTACCGGACAGGGGGCGGTGGCTACACCTTC. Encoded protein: CASSSSYRTGGGGYTF.

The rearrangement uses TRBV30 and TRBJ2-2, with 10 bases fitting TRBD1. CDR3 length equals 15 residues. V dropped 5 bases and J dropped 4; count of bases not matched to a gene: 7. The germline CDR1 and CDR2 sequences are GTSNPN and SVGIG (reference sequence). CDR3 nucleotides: TGTGCCTGGGAATCCGGGACAGGGGTCACCGGGGAGCTGTTTTTT. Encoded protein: CAWESGTGVTGELFF.

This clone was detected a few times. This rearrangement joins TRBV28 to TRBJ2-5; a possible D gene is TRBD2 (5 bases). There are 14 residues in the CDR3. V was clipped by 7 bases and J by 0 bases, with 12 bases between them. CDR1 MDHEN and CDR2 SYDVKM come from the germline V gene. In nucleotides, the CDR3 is TGTGCCAGCACCGAAGAGGGATACCAAGAGACCCAGTACTTC. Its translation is CASTEEGYQETQYF.

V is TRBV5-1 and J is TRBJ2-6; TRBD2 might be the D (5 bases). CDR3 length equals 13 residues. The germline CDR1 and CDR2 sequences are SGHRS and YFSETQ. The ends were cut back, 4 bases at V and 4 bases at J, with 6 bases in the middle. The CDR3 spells CASSTGGANVLTF. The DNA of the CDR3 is TGCGCCAGCAGCACGGGGGGGGCCAACGTCCTGACTTTC. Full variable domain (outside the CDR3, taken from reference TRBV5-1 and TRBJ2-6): KAGVTQTPRYLIKTRGQQVTLSCSPISGHRSVSWYQQTPGQGLQFLFEYFSETQRNKGNFPGRFSGRQFSNSRSEMNVSTLELGDSALYLCASSTGGANVLTFGAGSRLTVL.

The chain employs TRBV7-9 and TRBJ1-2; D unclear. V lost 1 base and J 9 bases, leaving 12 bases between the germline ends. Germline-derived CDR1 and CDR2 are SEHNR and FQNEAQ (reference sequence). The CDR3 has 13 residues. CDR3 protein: CASSLDIEGSYTF. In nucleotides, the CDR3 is TGTGCCAGCAGCTTAGATATTGAGGGAAGCTACACCTTC.

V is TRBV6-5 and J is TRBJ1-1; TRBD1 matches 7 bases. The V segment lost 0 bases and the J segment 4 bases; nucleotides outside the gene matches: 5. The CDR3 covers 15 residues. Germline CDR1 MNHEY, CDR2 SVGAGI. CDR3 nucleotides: TGTGCCAGCAGTTACTCAGGGGGCACAGGCACTGAAGCTTTCTTT. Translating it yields CASSYSGGTGTEAFF.

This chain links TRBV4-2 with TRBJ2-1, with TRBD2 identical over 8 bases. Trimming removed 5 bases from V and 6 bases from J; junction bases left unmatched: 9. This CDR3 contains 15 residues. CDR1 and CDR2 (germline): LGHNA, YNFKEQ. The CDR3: CASSSGLAEGNEQFF. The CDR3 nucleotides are TGTGCCAGCAGCTCCGGACTAGCAGAGGGCAATGAGCAGTTCTTC.

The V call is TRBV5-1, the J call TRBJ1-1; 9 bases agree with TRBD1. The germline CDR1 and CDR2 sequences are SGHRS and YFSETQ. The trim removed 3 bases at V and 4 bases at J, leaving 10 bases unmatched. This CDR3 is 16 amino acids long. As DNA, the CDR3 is TGCGCCAGCAGCTCCGAGCCAGGGACAGGGTTCACTGAAGCTTTCTTT. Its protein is CASSSEPGTGFTEAFF. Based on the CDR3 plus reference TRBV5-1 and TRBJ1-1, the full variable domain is KAGVTQTPRYLIKTRGQQVTLSCSPISGHRSVSWYQQTPGQGLQFLFEYFSETQRNKGNFPGRFSGRQFSNSRSEMNVSTLELGDSALYLCASSSEPGTGFTEAFFGQGTRLTVV.

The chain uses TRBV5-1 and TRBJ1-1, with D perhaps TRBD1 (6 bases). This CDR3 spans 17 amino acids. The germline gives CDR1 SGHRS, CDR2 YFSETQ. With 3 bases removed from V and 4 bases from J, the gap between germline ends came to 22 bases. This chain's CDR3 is CASSSASTTGGGTEAFF. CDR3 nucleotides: TGCGCCAGCAGCTCTGCTTCTACGACAGGTGGTGGCACTGAAGCTTTCTTT. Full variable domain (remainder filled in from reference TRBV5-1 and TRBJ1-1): KAGVTQTPRYLIKTRGQQVTLSCSPISGHRSVSWYQQTPGQGLQFLFEYFSETQRNKGNFPGRFSGRQFSNSRSEMNVSTLELGDSALYLCASSSASTTGGGTEAFFGQGTRLTVV.

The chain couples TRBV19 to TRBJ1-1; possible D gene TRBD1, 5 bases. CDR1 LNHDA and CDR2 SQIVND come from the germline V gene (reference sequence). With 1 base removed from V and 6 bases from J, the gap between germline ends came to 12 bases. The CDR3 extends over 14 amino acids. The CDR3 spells CASSIAGYGAEAFF. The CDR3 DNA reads TGTGCCAGTAGTATAGCAGGGTATGGCGCTGAAGCTTTCTTT.